The 14 T cell receptor beta chains below were found in one sample sequenced in a study of blood T cell repertoires in COVID-19. Profiling relied on immunoSEQ multiplex PCR, and the TCRdb table lists in-frame clones only, not all of them. The sample records about 170,000 clones, over 80% being singletons. The sequenced sample consisted of peripheral blood. These receptor sequences come from a woman in her forties or fifties with acute or convalescent COVID-19.

This chain links TRBV28 with TRBJ2-7; 7 nucleotides line up with TRBD1. Germline-derived CDR1 and CDR2 are MDHEN and SYDVKM. The CDR3 consists of 13 residues. V lost 5 bases to trimming and J lost 4 bases; unmatched junction nucleotides: 5. This CDR3 is CASSPTGRYEQYF. The CDR3 coding sequence is TGTGCCAGCAGTCCGACAGGGCGTTACGAGCAGTACTTC.

This chain uses TRBV13 with TRBJ1-1, with TRBD1 matching over 8 bases. CDR1 PRHDT and CDR2 FYEKMQ come from the germline V gene (reference sequence). V lost 4 bases and J lost 7; bases outside the gene matches: 5. The CDR3 has 13 residues. In DNA form, the CDR3 reads TGTGCCAGCAGCTCCATTGGACAGGGTGAAGCTTTCTTT. Translating it yields CASSSIGQGEAFF.

The chain carries TRBV19 and TRBJ2-3; D is ambiguous. From germline, CDR1 is LNHDA and CDR2 SQIVND (reference sequence). V lost 3 bases to trimming and J lost 4 bases, with 8 bases between them. This CDR3 spans 13 amino acids. CDR3 in DNA: TGTGCCAGTAGTATTATCTACCCAGATACGCAGTATTTT. Translation: CASSIIYPDTQYF.

The V gene is TRBV3-1 (or the pseudogene TRBV3-2), the J gene TRBJ1-1; 7 bases align to TRBD1. Germline loops: CDR1 LGHDT, CDR2 YNNKEL (reference sequence). The CDR3 covers 15 residues. After removal of 4 bases from V and 1 base from J, the junction contained 6 bases not matched to a gene. CDR3 coding DNA: TGTGCCAGCAGCCCGACCTGGACAGGGAACACTGAAGCTTTCTTT. Translating it yields CASSPTWTGNTEAFF.

V and J are TRBV5-6 and TRBJ1-6, with 8 bases that match TRBD1. Germline assignment: CDR1 SGHDT and CDR2 YYEEEE. Trimming removed 5 bases from V and 0 bases from J; junction bases left unmatched: 7. CDR3 length equals 17 residues. The CDR3 DNA is TGTGCCAGCAGTTACGGACAGGGAGGCTCCTATAATTCACCCCTCCACTTT. Its protein product is CASSYGQGGSYNSPLHF.

A note on this clone: Other DNA sequences of this sample code for an identical CDR3. V is TRBV5-4 and J is TRBJ2-7, with 7 bases that match TRBD1. J gave up 3 bases and V 4 bases, and 4 bases lay outside the gene matches. Germline values: CDR1 SGHNT, CDR2 YYREEE (reference sequence). CDR3 length equals 13 residues. This chain's CDR3 is CASSPDRSYEQYF. The CDR3, as DNA: TGTGCCAGCAGCCCGGACAGGAGCTACGAGCAGTACTTC.

The J gene is TRBJ1-2, the V gene TRBV4-1, with unresolved D. The CDR3 extends over 16 amino acids. Trimming took off 3 bases at V and 1 base at J, with 15 bases between the two ends. Per germline, CDR1 MGHRA and CDR2 YSYEKL. The CDR3 loop reads CASSQGEGLINYGYTF. The CDR3 bases are TGCGCCAGCAGCCAGGGTGAGGGATTGATTAACTATGGCTACACCTTC.

This sequence joins TRBV6-5 and TRBJ2-1, with D possibly TRBD1 on 7 matching bases. This CDR3 comprises 14 residues. Germline CDR1 is MNHEY and CDR2 is SVGAGI. V was pared by 6 bases and J by 3 bases, with 12 bases between. The CDR3 spells CASRTGDSYNEQFF. CDR3 nucleotides: TGTGCCAGCAGGACGGGGGACAGCTACAATGAGCAGTTCTTC.

The chain recombines TRBV24-1 with TRBJ2-3; TRBD1 matches 7 bases. The CDR3 has 16 amino acids. Per germline, CDR1 KGHDR and CDR2 SFDVKD. The J segment lost 6 bases and the V segment lost 0 bases, leaving 8 bases of the junction unmatched. CDR3 protein: CATSDLQTGLGDTQYF. CDR3 in DNA: TGTGCCACCAGTGATTTGCAGACAGGGTTAGGGGATACGCAGTATTTT.

The V and J genes are TRBV3-1 (or the pseudogene TRBV3-2) and TRBJ2-5; a possible D gene is TRBD2 (6 bases). This CDR3 comprises 17 residues. Deletions cut 4 bases from V and 1 base from J, with 19 bases between. Per the germline V gene, CDR1 is LGHDT and CDR2 is YNNKEL (reference sequence). CDR3 sequence: CASSRRRGSYFQETQYF. The CDR3 DNA sequence: TGTGCCAGCAGCCGCCGGCGGGGCAGCTATTTCCAAGAGACCCAGTACTTC.

V gene TRBV6-5 combines with J gene TRBJ2-5, with a possible D match to TRBD1 (5 bases). The CDR3 sequence is 13 residues long. CDR1 MNHEY and CDR2 SVGAGI come from the germline V gene. Trimming left V 5 bases short and J 4 bases short, with 11 bases between. CDR3 DNA: TGTGCCAGCAGTCCCGACAGCAGAGAGACCCAGTACTTC. It specifies CASSPDSRETQYF.

The chain is built from TRBV19 and TRBJ1-2; D might be TRBD1 (5 bases). CDR3 size: 14 residues. CDR1 is LNHDA, CDR2 SQIVND, per germline (reference sequence). The ends were cut back, 6 bases at V and 6 bases at J, with 17 bases in the middle. The CDR3 sequence is CASSMGEGEDGYTF. CDR3 sequence (DNA): TGTGCCAGTAGCATGGGGGAGGGAGAGGATGGCTACACCTTC.

This clone appeared a single time. V is TRBV19 and J is TRBJ2-1; 8 positions match TRBD1. CDR1 is LNHDA, CDR2 SQIVND, per germline (reference sequence). V gave up 4 bases and J gave up 7 bases; unmatched junction bases: 9. The CDR3 extends over 15 amino acids. The CDR3 loop is CASSNTGGFRNEQFF. DNA for the CDR3: TGTGCCAGTAGTAATACAGGGGGGTTCCGGAATGAGCAGTTCTTC.

This clone was observed once. The V gene is TRBV7-9, the J gene TRBJ1-1; D gene uncertain. The CDR3 spans 14 residues. The ends were cut back, 3 bases at V and 1 base at J, with 9 bases in the middle. The germline CDR1 and CDR2 sequences are SEHNR and FQNEAQ (reference sequence). In nucleotides, the CDR3 is TGTGCCAGCAGCTTGACGGAGAGGAACACTGAAGCTTTCTTT. It translates to CASSLTERNTEAFF. The full variable domain, rest sourced from reference TRBV7-9 and TRBJ1-1, is DTGVSQNPRHKITKRGQNVTFRCDPISEHNRLYWYRQTLGQGPEFLTYFQNEAQLEKSRLLSDRFSAERPKGSFSTLEIQRTEQGDSAMYLCASSLTERNTEAFFGQGTRLTVV.